Listed here is a single T cell receptor beta chain. The antigen is not known. This entry is derived from a study of OX40 agonist ivuxolimab in advanced cancers. Looking at the study overall: Ivuxolimab, an antibody acting as an agonist of OX40 (CD134), was used to treat patients. Patients in the trial were receiving intravenous ivuxolimab every 2 weeks, at doses of 0.01 to 10 mg/kg. Findings and caveats of the study: Individuals who were partial responders at 0.1-3.0 mg/kg had clonal expansion that ranked among the lowest. Among T cells, CD8+ cells averaged more expanded clones than CD4+ cells.

Clones were sequenced by immunoSEQ multiplex PCR, and TCRdb holds only the in-frame ones, with some missing. The repertoire holds 70,000 to 100,000 clones, with around 84% as singletons. This CDR3 is built from 14 residues. J was trimmed by 3 bases and V by 5 bases; bases with no gene match: 3. CDR1 is SGHAT, CDR2 FQNNGV, per germline. V gene TRBV11-2 combines with J gene TRBJ1-3, with TRBD1 matching over 8 bases. The sample in question was CD4+ or CD8+ T cells sorted from blood, obtained in a trial of the OX40 agonist ivuxolimab. The receptor was derived from an adult with an advanced solid tumor such as melanoma, head and neck, liver or kidney cancer. In DNA form, the CDR3 reads TGTGCCAGCAGCCGGGACAGGATTGGAAACACCATATATTTT. This gives the protein CASSRDRIGNTIYF.